One and the same sample provided the 29 T cell receptor beta chains below, sequenced in a study of Graves' ophthalmopathy and Graves' hyperthyroidism. Scientists amplified the TCR beta CDR3 regions from RNA transcripts. Scientists carried out first-round RT-PCR using HTBI primers and then a second-round multiplex PCR. One entry per CDR3 protein, called by TCRdb with MiXCR from the multiplex PCR reads. The table records a few hundred thousand distinct CDR3 sequences, under 45% of them present only once. Sequenced sample: peripheral blood or thyroid tissue (not recorded which). The receptors were sampled from an adult man with Graves' hyperthyroidism.

This clonotype was seen many times. The rearrangement uses TRBV7-8 and TRBJ1-1; the D gene is possibly TRBD1 (5 bases). CDR3 length: 16 residues. Germline V gene sequence: CDR1 SGHVS, CDR2 FQNEAQ. V lost 4 bases, J lost 4 bases, and 19 bases lay in between. CDR3 DNA: TGTGCCAGCAGCTCTTGGAGGGCTCAGGGAGGCACTGAAGCTTTCTTT. Its translation: CASSSWRAQGGTEAFF.

To note about this clonotype: A much bigger clone sits one base away, suggesting this may be a read error. The CDR3 sequence is CASSQDSLNAGELFF. As DNA, the CDR3 is TGTGCCAGTAGTCAGGATAGCCTTAACGCCGGGGAGCTGTTTTTT. The chain joins TRBV19 to TRBJ2-2; no reliable D call. V lost 5 bases to trimming and J lost 6 bases, with 16 bases between them. The CDR3 is 15 residues long. Germline V lookup: CDR1 LNHDA, CDR2 SQIVND (reference sequence).

Many counts were recorded for this clonotype. V is TRBV20-1 and J is TRBJ2-7, with unresolved D. This CDR3 contains 13 residues. Germline CDR1 reads DFQATT; CDR2 reads SNEGSKA (reference sequence). V shed 5 bases and J shed 0 bases, with 11 bases lying between them. CDR3 DNA: TGCAGTGCTGAGCCGGGCACCTCCTACGAGCAGTACTTC. It translates to CSAEPGTSYEQYF.

This clonotype was observed many times. The chain is built from TRBV2 and TRBJ1-3; D unclear. CDR3 length: 12 residues. V was shortened by 7 bases and J by 4 bases, with 8 bases between the two germline ends. Looked up from germline, CDR1 is SNHLY and CDR2 is FYNNEI. The CDR3 DNA sequence: TGTGCCAGCATGGACCCAGGAAACACCATATATTTT. Translation gives CASMDPGNTIYF. The full variable domain, completed using reference TRBV2 and TRBJ1-3, is EPEVTQTPSHQVTQMGQEVILRCVPISNHLYFYWYRQILGQKVEFLVSFYNNEISEKSEIFDDQFSVERPDGSNFTLKIRSTKLEDSAMYFCASMDPGNTIYFGEGSWLTVV.

This clonotype was detected many times. This chain connects TRBV25-1 to TRBJ2-7; a possible D gene is TRBD1 (5 bases). V lost 2 bases and J lost 0, with 11 bases in between. The CDR3 extends over 15 amino acids. CDR1 MGHDK and CDR2 SYGVNS come from the germline V gene. Here the CDR3 DNA reads TGTGCCAGCAGTGAAAAAGGGGCCAGCTCCTACGAGCAGTACTTC. Its translation is CASSEKGASSYEQYF.

This clonotype was counted at least ten times. The chain uses TRBV12-3 or TRBV12-4 and TRBJ1-2; the match to TRBD1 covers 7 bases. Trimming took 7 bases from V and 5 from J; bases not matched to a gene: 13. The CDR3 totals 15 residues. The CDR3 spells CASTSPQGMLYGYTF. The CDR3 bases are TGTGCCAGCACATCACCACAGGGGATGCTATATGGCTACACCTTC.

This clonotype was counted many times. The chain has TRBV2 and TRBJ2-2, with D hard to call. CDR1 is SNHLY and CDR2 is FYNNEI in the germline V gene. Trimming removed 2 bases at V and 4 bases at J, with 14 bases between. This CDR3 is built from 16 residues. CDR3 sequence reads: CASSEIGRVGTGELFF. Written as DNA, the CDR3 is TGTGCCAGCAGTGAAATCGGACGGGTTGGCACCGGGGAGCTGTTTTTT.

This clonotype was detected ten times or more. The chain links TRBV6-1 to TRBJ1-5, with TRBD1 matching over 9 bases. Germline V CDR1 and CDR2: MNHNS, SASEGT. The J segment lost 6 bases and the V segment lost 4 bases, leaving 4 bases of the junction unmatched. There are 14 residues in the CDR3. The CDR3 loop reads CASSGGQGGQPQHF. DNA for the CDR3: TGTGCCAGCAGTGGGGGACAGGGAGGTCAGCCCCAGCATTTT.

The V call is TRBV7-8, the J call TRBJ2-7, with D possibly called TRBD1 or TRBD2 (5 bases each). Trimming took off 3 bases at V and 6 bases at J, with 18 bases between the two ends. Germline V gives CDR1 SGHVS, CDR2 FQNEAQ. CDR3 length: 15 residues. The CDR3 here is CASSLPLRGASEQYF. CDR3 bases: TGTGCCAGCAGCTTGCCCCTTCGAGGGGCGTCCGAGCAGTACTTC.

This clonotype appeared a single time. The chain is built from TRBV9 and TRBJ2-7, with 7 bases matching TRBD2. The J segment lost 5 bases and the V segment lost 0 bases, leaving 11 bases of the junction unmatched. The CDR3 has 16 residues. Germline CDR1 and CDR2: SGDLS and YYNGEE. In DNA form, the CDR3 reads TGTGCCAGCAGCGTAGGTGTTGGCGGGAGTATCCACGAGCAGTACTTC. It is translated as CASSVGVGGSIHEQYF.

The chain has TRBV7-8 and TRBJ1-1; weak D call: TRBD1 (6 bases). The CDR3 covers 19 residues. With 4 bases removed from V and 2 bases from J, the gap between germline ends came to 26 bases. Per germline, CDR1 SGHVS and CDR2 FQNEAQ. CDR3 DNA: TGTGCCAGCAGCTCCCACCCAGGGGCGGGAGCAACTGTCAACACTGAAGCTTTCTTT. This codes for CASSSHPGAGATVNTEAFF.

On this clonotype itself: A junction end diverges from the germline sequence, so it may reflect a read error. The chain carries TRBV2 and TRBJ2-5; 8 bases are a match to TRBD1. Germline assignment: CDR1 SNHLY and CDR2 FYNNEI. This CDR3 comprises 16 residues. CDR3 sequence: CAISASGQGAIETQYF. The DNA of the CDR3 is TGTGCCATCAGTGCCAGCGGGCAGGGGGCTATCGAGACCCAGTACTTC. The full variable domain, rest sourced from reference TRBV2 and TRBJ2-5, is EPEVTQTPSHQVTQMGQEVILRCVPISNHLYFYWYRQILGQKVEFLVSFYNNEISEKSEIFDDQFSVERPDGSNFTLKIRSTKLEDSAMYFCAISASGQGAIETQYFGPGTRLLVL.

The chain joins TRBV19 to TRBJ1-5, with D uncertain. Germline V gene lookup returns CDR1 LNHDA and CDR2 SQIVND (reference sequence). The CDR3 loop spans 14 amino acids. Trimming removed 7 bases at V and 0 bases at J, with 10 bases between. CDR3 amino acids: CASNADNSNQPQHF. In DNA, the CDR3 is TGTGCCAGTAACGCAGACAATAGCAATCAGCCCCAGCATTTT.

This clonotype was seen at least ten times. This sequence joins TRBV20-1 and TRBJ1-6, with D hard to call. Trimming left V 0 bases short and J 5 bases short, with 14 bases between. The CDR3 consists of 16 residues. Looked up from germline, CDR1 is DFQATT and CDR2 is SNEGSKA (reference sequence). CDR3 region: CSARDREAGNNSPLHF. Here the CDR3 DNA reads TGCAGTGCTAGAGATCGTGAGGCCGGCAATAATTCACCCCTCCACTTT.

This clonotype has a count of ten or more. The rearrangement joins TRBV5-1 to TRBJ1-5; unclear D gene. Germline V gene sequence: CDR1 SGHRS, CDR2 YFSETQ. Trimming left V 2 bases short and J 0 bases short, with 6 bases between. The CDR3 sequence is 14 residues long. CDR3 amino acids: CASSLTPSNQPQHF. DNA of the CDR3: TGCGCCAGCAGCTTAACACCTAGCAATCAGCCCCAGCATTTT.

A word on this clonotype: A read error may explain this, as a much larger clone is one base away. The chain links TRBV5-1 to TRBJ1-2, with D unresolved. Germline assignment: CDR1 SGHRS and CDR2 YFSETQ. The CDR3 consists of 16 residues. The CDR3 sequence: CASSLVSQATNYGHTF. The CDR3 DNA reads TGCGCCAGCAGCTTGGTTTCCCAGGCAACTAACTATGGCCACACCTTC. The full variable domain, its missing parts supplied by reference TRBV5-1 and TRBJ1-2, is KAGVTQTPRYLIKTRGQQVTLSCSPISGHRSVSWYQQTPGQGLQFLFEYFSETQRNKGNFPGRFSGRQFSNSRSEMNVSTLELGDSALYLCASSLVSQATNYGHTFGSGTRLTVV.

This CDR3 is CASSLALTRGSSYEQYF. CDR3 nucleotide sequence: TGTGCCAGCAGCTTAGCCTTGACTAGAGGGAGCTCCTACGAGCAGTACTTC. This chain uses TRBV7-2 with TRBJ2-7; tentative D call: TRBD2 (6 bases). The V gene lost 0 bases and the J gene lost 0 bases, with 15 bases spanning the gap. Germline loops: CDR1 SGHTA, CDR2 FQGNSA. This CDR3 is 17 amino acids long.

The J gene is TRBJ1-3, the V gene TRBV6-5; D unresolved. V was pared by 2 bases and J by 5 bases, with 7 bases between. CDR3 length: 13 residues. The V gene's germline CDR1 is MNHEY and CDR2 SVGAGI. The CDR3 sequence is CASSYEDRNTIYF. The DNA for the CDR3 is TGTGCCAGCAGTTACGAGGATCGAAACACCATATATTTT.

This sequence joins TRBV7-8 and TRBJ2-1; D might be TRBD1 (6 bases). Germline CDR1 is SGHVS and CDR2 is FQNEAQ. The ends were cut back, 8 bases at V and 2 bases at J, with 13 bases in the middle. The CDR3 loop spans 14 amino acids. The CDR3 sequence: CASQDGDTYNEQFF. The CDR3 DNA reads as TGTGCCAGCCAGGACGGGGACACCTACAATGAGCAGTTCTTC.

This clonotype was detected many times. The chain carries TRBV24-1 and TRBJ2-7, with 13 nucleotides matching TRBD2. The germline V gene has CDR1 KGHDR and CDR2 SFDVKD. V gave up 4 bases and J gave up 3 bases; unmatched junction bases: 5. The CDR3 loop spans 16 amino acids. The CDR3 sequence is CATSDPWTSGSYEQYF. CDR3 nucleotide sequence: TGTGCCACCAGTGACCCCTGGACTAGCGGGAGCTACGAGCAGTACTTC.

A few counts support this clonotype. The rearrangement links TRBV6-5 to TRBJ1-4; TRBD1 might be the D (5 bases). This CDR3 has 20 amino acids. Germline CDR1 and CDR2: MNHEY and SVGAGI. The V gene lost 0 bases and the J gene lost 3 bases, with 23 bases spanning the gap. The CDR3 DNA reads as TGTGCCAGCAGTTACTCGGGAACGGGGGGAGGACTTGCGGCTAATGAAAAACTGTTTTTT. It translates to CASSYSGTGGGLAANEKLFF.

This clonotype was detected only a few times. The rearrangement uses TRBV12-3 or TRBV12-4 and TRBJ1-6; 7 bases map to TRBD1. The CDR3 totals 15 residues. The J segment lost 4 bases and the V segment lost 6 bases, leaving 6 bases of the junction unmatched. CDR3 residues: CASSRGTAYNSPLHF. The CDR3 DNA sequence: TGTGCCAGCAGCCGAGGGACAGCTTATAATTCACCCCTCCACTTT.

The rearrangement links TRBV20-1 to TRBJ1-2; the D gene is possibly TRBD1 (5 bases). CDR1 and CDR2 (germline): DFQATT, SNEGSKA (reference sequence). The CDR3 spans 11 residues. The V end lost 2 bases, the J end lost 8 bases, and 9 bases lay between the germline ends. CDR3 nucleotide sequence: TGCAGTGCTAGACGGGGGAGCGGCTACACCTTC. Its translation is CSARRGSGYTF.

In the case of this clonotype: At one boundary the junction diverges from the germline segment, which might be a read error. The chain carries TRBV30 and TRBJ1-1; no definite D call. Germline CDR1 is GTSNPN and CDR2 is SVGIG (reference sequence). This CDR3 is built from 13 residues. This CDR3 is CAWTWTRDTGAFF. CDR3 bases: TGTGCCTGGACCTGGACGCGCGACACTGGAGCTTTCTTT.

This clonotype was recorded at least ten times. The chain has TRBV7-9 and TRBJ1-2, with TRBD1 matching over 8 bases. CDR1 and CDR2 (germline): SEHNR, FQNEAQ (reference sequence). The CDR3 runs 13 residues. V shed 4 bases, J shed 9 bases, and the junction held 7 bases outside the gene matches. The CDR3 here is CASSSQGAISYTF. CDR3 nucleotide sequence: TGTGCCAGCAGCTCGCAGGGGGCGATCAGCTACACCTTC.

The rearrangement joins TRBV11-3 to TRBJ1-4, with D hard to call. The CDR3 sequence is 12 residues long. V gave up 3 bases and J gave up 8 bases, with 7 bases separating them. Germline CDR1 is SGHNT and CDR2 is YENEEA. The CDR3 coding sequence is TGTGCCAGCAGCTTTAGCGAGGAAAAACTGTTTTTT. Encoded protein: CASSFSEEKLFF.

V and J are TRBV9 and TRBJ1-2, with a tentative D call TRBD1 (6 bases). Deletions cut 10 bases from V and 4 bases from J, with 17 bases between. Germline-derived CDR1 and CDR2 are SGDLS and YYNGEE. The CDR3 sequence is 13 residues long. Here the CDR3 reads CALTGGPGYGYTF. Written as DNA, the CDR3 is TGTGCCCTAACGGGGGGGCCCGGCTATGGCTACACCTTC.

This clonotype was picked up many times. This chain connects TRBV19 to TRBJ1-5; 9 bases align to TRBD1. V shed 5 bases, J shed 6 bases, and the junction held 8 bases outside the gene matches. Per germline, CDR1 LNHDA and CDR2 SQIVND (reference sequence). The CDR3 loop spans 15 amino acids. For the CDR3, the DNA is TGTGCCAGTAGTGTACCGGGACAGGGAAGTCAGCCCCAGCATTTT. This translates into CASSVPGQGSQPQHF.

The rearrangement joins TRBV9 to TRBJ2-5; 8 bases map to TRBD2. Germline CDR1 SGDLS, CDR2 YYNGEE. With 1 base clipped from V and 2 bases from J, the junction kept 10 bases outside the gene matches. CDR3 length: 17 residues. Here the CDR3 reads CASSVPTGTRGQETQYF. In nucleotides, the CDR3 is TGTGCCAGCAGCGTACCAACCGGGACTAGGGGACAAGAGACCCAGTACTTC.